Here is one T cell receptor beta chain with its context. This sample was taken from a study of Graves' ophthalmopathy and Graves' hyperthyroidism. Study background: The blood sample was drawn at first diagnosis and before any treatment.

Each hyperthyroidism patient was newly diagnosed, with under 2 months' duration, and aged 18 to 65. PBMCs were density-gradient isolated from around 10 ml fresh blood. Trimming removed 3 bases at V and 2 bases at J, with 23 bases between. The germline V gene has CDR1 SGHDN and CDR2 FVKESK. The CDR3 contains 18 residues. Amplifying from RNA transcripts, the study obtained TCR beta CDR3 regions. After a first-round RT-PCR with HTBI primers, a second-round multiplex PCR was run. TCRdb re-analysed the multiplex PCR reads in MiXCR, keeping a single row per CDR3 protein. The data hold about 620,000 distinct CDR3 sequences, with 22% observed a single time.

This chain connects TRBV14 to TRBJ2-7; tentative D call: TRBD2 (7 bases). Material: peripheral blood. The origin of this receptor is a woman aged 18-29 years with stable Graves' hyperthyroidism. Some clones in this sample may be carry-over from other donors' samples. In DNA, the CDR3 is TGTGCCAGCAGCCATGGGGTCCAGCTGGGGGGGGCCACCTACGAGCAGTACTTC. As protein: CASSHGVQLGGATYEQYF.